This entry describes one T cell receptor (beta chain). The antigen it binds to is not known. No clone much larger than this one lies a single base away; base qualities are absent. Receptor amplification or capture employed the immunoSEQ multiplex PCR assay. For the multiplex PCR, a mixture combining 60 forward primers for TCR Vbeta segments and 13 reverse primers for TCR Jbeta segments was used. The CDR3 region of rearranged TCR beta genes was amplified from genomic DNA by a multiplex PCR assay. On the Illumina HiSeq System, the amplified TCR beta libraries were sequenced as 87-base-pair reads. The study's processing was this. In a later analysis, around 80 million unique TCR beta chains were counted across the roughly 610 repertoires, and approximately 9.9 million of these chains were shared by at least two donors. Raw reads were error-corrected and collapsed into unique sequences with a nearest-neighbor algorithm that merged closely related sequences to remove PCR and sequencing errors. V, D and J gene segments were assigned by aligning CDR3 sequences to IMGT reference sequences. For a sequence to be retained, a match of at least six nucleotides was required to both a V gene segment and a J gene segment. A rearrangement was called productive if the CDR3 had no stop codons and remained in frame with V and J, and every other rearrangement was called non-productive. Following IMGT convention, CDR3 was defined as the stretch from the second conserved V-encoded cysteine to the conserved J-encoded phenylalanine. Sequences without an unambiguous match to a single V gene segment were excluded from the earlier analysis of a few hundred of the donors. In an earlier analysis of almost 600 of the donors, a V segment was called functional when productive rearrangements were above 56.7%, and segregating when the standard deviation between donors exceeded 5%. A statistical classification framework was built for diagnosing cytomegalovirus status from the catalog of TCR beta chain sequences. V and J gene assignment, in a later analysis, came from comparing TCR nucleotide sequences with IMGT/GENE-DB human TR gene sequences. A later analysis assigned CDR3 sequences and most-parsimonious VDJ recombination scenarios with the TCRdist pipeline. In a later analysis, every TCR beta chain was defined by the combination of its CDR3 amino acid sequence and its V-gene family, and reads without a unique V-gene family were dropped. To address suspected cross-contamination and a sequencing artifact, a later analysis removed a few hundred highly shared, low-generation-probability nucleotide sequences. For each public chain, a later analysis derived a clonal expansion index from normalized ranks of inferred template counts within each repertoire. Generation probabilities in a later analysis came from a VDJ recombination model fitted to out-of-frame rearrangements, and those results were checked against IGoR. A later analysis scored TCR-TCR, TCR-HLA and TCR-CMV co-occurrence with hypergeometric tests, applying a repertoire-size bias correction to TCR pairs. In a later analysis, false discovery rates were estimated by permuting HLA or CMV assignments 20 times. In a later analysis, co-occurring TCRs were grouped using DBSCAN, and TCRdist sequence similarity was added for clustering within HLA-allele-positive subsets. Repertoires with fewer than 30,000 or more than 120,000 public chains, plus five repertoires with anomalous nucleotide sharing, were excluded from co-occurrence clustering. Not all clones reach the TCRdb copy of this immuneACCESS table, which keeps in-frame sequences only. Checked studies attribute under half of the gap to unresolved V genes and leave the rest unexplained. Clonal size and the V and J genes are those of that table, whereas D and trimming came from the DNA. The sample table records over 150,000 clones; roughly 80% of these occur just once. 2.5% to 4% of the sample is held by the ten biggest clonotypes.

According to the germline V gene, CDR1 reads MDHEN and CDR2 reads SYDVKM. The CDR3 runs 14 residues from the cysteine to the phenylalanine. Here the CDR3 DNA is all that survives: 42 bases in frame from base 1. Trimming takes 2 bases from V and 5 bases from J, and the germline ends sit 13 bases apart. This sample stems from a study of cytomegalovirus exposure and HLA in healthy donors (dated by TCRdb to about 2017). Notes on the research overall: An earlier analysis of roughly 570 of the donors reported approximately 280 Gb of sequence data and around 100 million unique TCR beta sequences obtained from approximately 180 million T cells. An early release that covered 640 HLA-typed donors contained about 300 gigabases of sequencing data and some 87 million unique TCR sequences. The genetic ancestry cluster associated with self-reported Caucasian donors included over 80% of the roughly 380 genotyped donors. The study aimed to test whether cataloging public T cell receptors could reveal signatures of past pathogen exposure. The study profiled the T cell repertoires of under 850 subjects by immunosequencing and related them to cytomegalovirus serostatus. A separate validation cohort of about 110 different subjects was used in addition to the 666-subject first cohort. The study combined high-throughput TCR immunosequencing, statistical association of individual TCRs with disease status, and machine learning to predict cytomegalovirus infection status. A later analysis re-analyzed previously published TCR beta repertoires from approximately 670 donors and added high-resolution HLA genotyping to study TCR occurrence patterns. Rather than using new phenotypic data, the later analysis identified candidate immune exposures from TCR beta sequences and from how often those sequences occurred across donors. In an earlier analysis of 587 of the donors, high-throughput TCR beta sequencing was used to judge whether each TCR beta V gene segment behaved as functional or pseudogenic. Alongside the repertoire data, information on donor age, sex, ethnicity and CMV serostatus was compiled. A later genetic analysis used genome-wide SNP genotypes for about 55% of the 666 donors, treating that subset as a discovery cohort. Every repertoire in the discovery cohort had been generated on one and the same sequencing platform. HLA typing included class I and class II loci at four-digit resolution. The number of typed donors differed by locus: 629-630 for A, B, C, DRB1 and DQB1; some 540 for DQA1; around 610 for DPA1; and around 470 for DPB1. Roughly 5 DR-DQ haplotypes were handled as single units for association and clustering, since linkage in the cohort was strong. Among about 410 genotyped donors of the cohort, an average of roughly 230,000 unique TCR beta nucleotide sequences was sequenced per donor, of which roughly 17% were non-productive.

The cohort comprised around 690 healthy bone marrow donors. At the time of sampling, all cohort members were nominally healthy, though unrecorded immune exposures were likely present. The donor was CMV seropositive and belonged to the group of 270 or so seropositive cohort members. A peripheral blood sample was collected from each donor, and TCR beta sequencing was performed on peripheral blood mononuclear cells. The Qiagen DNeasy Blood Extraction Kit was used to extract genomic DNA from the blood cell samples. Beyond this particular receptor, the publication reports: Presence/absence analyses assumed roughly uniform sequencing depth across donors, an assumption that may not hold. A further reported finding was that TCR beta sequences accurately predicted the HLA-A and HLA-B alleles for most subjects in the first cohort. Because some donors lacked HLA typing at each locus, the association tests relied only on the typed subset. In a later analysis, most CMV-associated TCR beta chains were found to appear HLA-restricted, with HLA associations seemingly driven largely by CMV exposure. A later analysis associated around 16,000 TCR beta sequences with specific HLA alleles at a false discovery rate of 0.05. Correlated functional status among segregating V segments might reflect linkage disequilibrium, but an unknown experimental factor could not be ruled out. A few of the identified cytomegalovirus-associated TCR beta chains were confirmed in vitro to be specific for cytomegalovirus antigens. When HLA alleles, especially DR and DQ, strongly co-occurred, attributing TCR associations to individual alleles was difficult. It was suggested by the authors that the approach could potentially be generalized to other disease states and immunological phenotypes. An association between a missense DCLRE1C variant and V-gene and J-gene trimming of TCR beta chains was found in a later genetic analysis and replicated in an independent cohort. In an earlier analysis of a few hundred of the donors, most TCR beta V segments were observed in productive rearrangements about 87% or about 30% of the time, broadly matching IMGT annotations. Only TCR beta chains were sequenced in this cohort, and the absence of alpha or paired-chain data limited detectable features. The 87-base-pair reads could not distinguish some IMGT-functional V segments, including TRBV6-2 and TRBV6-3, so those segments were excluded. A later genetic analysis reported fewer N-insertions in productive TCRs among donors in an Asian-associated ancestry cluster than the roughly 700-donor mean. Because counts were too low, 15 to 20 rarely observed V segments, including chromosome 9 orphons, were excluded from the earlier analysis of 587 of the donors. The only immune exposure information available for the cohort was CMV serostatus. In both the original and validation cohorts, the classifier was reported to diagnose cytomegalovirus status with high specificity and sensitivity. The sequencing pipeline was judged likely to have produced a cluster of highly shared sequence variants as a technical artifact. According to a later analysis, TCR association rates differed among HLA loci, with DRB1 alleles showing the most associated TCRs and HLA-C alleles showing the fewest. In a later analysis, several top co-occurrence clusters were reported to appear linked to parvovirus B19, influenza, CMV and Epstein-Barr virus. Across donors, most TCR sequences were observed very rarely, whereas some public TCRs were present in many individuals. In the study, 164 TCR beta chains were listed as associated with cytomegalovirus. In a later analysis, HLA-associated TCR beta chains were found to be more clonally expanded and to have lower generation probabilities than equally common non-associated chains.

The rearrangement joined TRBV28 to TRBJ2-7; the D gene assignment is ambiguous. Sequencing was done on a sample of PBMCs. The sequence derives from a woman between 25 and 40 years old in good health and CMV-seropositive. For the CDR3, the sequence is CASSLSVKANEQYF. The DNA sequence follows: TGTGCCAGCAGTTTAAGCGTTAAAGCCAACGAGCAGTACTTC. The entire variable domain, with the stretches around the CDR3 drawn from the reference TRBV28 and TRBJ2-7 proteins, is DVKVTQSSRYLVKRTGEKVFLECVQDMDHENMFWYRQDPGLGLRLIYFSYDVKMKEKGDIPEGYSVSREKKERFSLILESASTNQTSMYLCASSLSVKANEQYFGPGTRLTVT.